The entry below gives a single TCR beta chain sequence along with its context. Trimming removed 6 bases from V and 2 bases from J; junction bases left unmatched: 7. There are 16 residues in the CDR3. Germline V lookup: CDR1 SGHAT, CDR2 FQNNGV. The sample originates from a study of blood T cell repertoires in COVID-19. As for the study in general: Sample material is recorded as cDNA or gDNA derived from T cells, B-cell-depleted T cells, or PBMCs.

Clones were read by immunoSEQ multiplex PCR, and TCRdb kept only the in-frame ones, dropping some. The table lists 150,000 to 200,000 clones, around 80% of them singletons. This chain uses TRBV11-2 with TRBJ2-2; 9 bases fit TRBD2. The receptor comes from a woman of 80 years or more with active or convalescent COVID-19. Material for sequencing was peripheral blood. The CDR3 DNA reads TGTGCCAGCAGAGCGGGGGGTCGAAGCAACACCGGGGAGCTGTTTTTT. The encoded protein is CASRAGGRSNTGELFF.